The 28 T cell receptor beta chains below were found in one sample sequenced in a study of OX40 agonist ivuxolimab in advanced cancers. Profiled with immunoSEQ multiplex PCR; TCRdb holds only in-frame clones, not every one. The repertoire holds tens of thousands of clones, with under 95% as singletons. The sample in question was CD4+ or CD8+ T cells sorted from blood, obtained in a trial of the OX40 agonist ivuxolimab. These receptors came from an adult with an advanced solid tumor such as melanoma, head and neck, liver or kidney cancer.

In DNA form, the CDR3 reads TGTGCCAGCAGTTCGGGACAGTCCTACGAGCAGTACTTC. As protein: CASSSGQSYEQYF. The chain links TRBV6-5 to TRBJ2-5; TRBD1 agrees at 7 bases. The better agreement between TRBJ2-7 and the DNA end casts doubt on the J call. Germline CDR1 is MNHEY and CDR2 is SVGAGI. The CDR3 covers 13 residues.

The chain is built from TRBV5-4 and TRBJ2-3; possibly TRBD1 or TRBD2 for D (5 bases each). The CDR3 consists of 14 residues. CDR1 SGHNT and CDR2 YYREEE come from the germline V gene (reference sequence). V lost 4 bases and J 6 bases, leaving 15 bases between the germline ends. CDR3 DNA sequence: TGTGCCAGCAGCGATGGTGGGACGGAGGATACGCAGTATTTT. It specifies CASSDGGTEDTQYF.

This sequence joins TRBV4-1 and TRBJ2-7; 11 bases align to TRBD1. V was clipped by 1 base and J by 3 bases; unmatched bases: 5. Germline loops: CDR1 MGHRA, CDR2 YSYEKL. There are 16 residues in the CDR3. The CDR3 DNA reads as TGCGCCAGCAGCCAAGGCGGGACAGGGGGTCTCTACGAGCAGTACTTC. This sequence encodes CASSQGGTGGLYEQYF.

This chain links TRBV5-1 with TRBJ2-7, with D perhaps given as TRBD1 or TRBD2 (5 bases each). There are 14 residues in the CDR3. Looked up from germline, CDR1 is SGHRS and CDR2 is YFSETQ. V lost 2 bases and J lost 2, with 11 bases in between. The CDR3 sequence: CASSFGQGPYEQYF. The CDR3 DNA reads TGCGCCAGCAGCTTCGGCCAGGGACCCTACGAGCAGTACTTC.

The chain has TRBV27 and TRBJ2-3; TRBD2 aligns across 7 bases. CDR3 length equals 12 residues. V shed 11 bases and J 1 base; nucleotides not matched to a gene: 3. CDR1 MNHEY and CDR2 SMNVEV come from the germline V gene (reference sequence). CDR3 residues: CAAGRGTDTQYF. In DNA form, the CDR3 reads TGTGCCGCGGGGAGGGGCACAGATACGCAGTATTTT.

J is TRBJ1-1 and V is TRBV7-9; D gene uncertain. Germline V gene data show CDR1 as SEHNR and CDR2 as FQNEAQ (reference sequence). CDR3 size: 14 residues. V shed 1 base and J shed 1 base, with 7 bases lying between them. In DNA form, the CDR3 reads TGTGCCAGCAGCTTAGATGGGTCGAACACTGAAGCTTTCTTT. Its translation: CASSLDGSNTEAFF.

As DNA, the CDR3 is TGTGCCAGCAGCTTGCAGGGGGAGGTAGAGACCCAGTACTTC. Translation: CASSLQGEVETQYF. The chain couples TRBV5-4 to TRBJ2-5; D perhaps matches TRBD1 (7 bases). There are 14 residues in the CDR3. With 1 base removed from V and 4 bases from J, the gap between germline ends came to 11 bases. CDR1 and CDR2 (germline): SGHNT, YYREEE (reference sequence).

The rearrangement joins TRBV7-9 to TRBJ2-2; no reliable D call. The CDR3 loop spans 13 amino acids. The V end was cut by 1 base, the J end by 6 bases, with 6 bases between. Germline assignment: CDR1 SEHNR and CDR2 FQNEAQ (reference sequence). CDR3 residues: CASSLDLAGELFF. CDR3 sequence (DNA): TGTGCCAGCAGCTTAGACCTAGCCGGGGAGCTGTTTTTT. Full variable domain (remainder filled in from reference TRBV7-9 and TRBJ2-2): DTGVSQNPRHKITKRGQNVTFRCDPISEHNRLYWYRQTLGQGPEFLTYFQNEAQLEKSRLLSDRFSAERPKGSFSTLEIQRTEQGDSAMYLCASSLDLAGELFFGEGSRLTVL.

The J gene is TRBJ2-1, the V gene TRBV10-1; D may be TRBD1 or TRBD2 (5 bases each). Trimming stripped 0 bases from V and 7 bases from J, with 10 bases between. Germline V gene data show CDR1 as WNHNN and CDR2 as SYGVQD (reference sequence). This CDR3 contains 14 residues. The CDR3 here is CASSESGVGNEQFF. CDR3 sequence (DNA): TGCGCCAGCAGTGAGTCGGGGGTGGGGAATGAGCAGTTCTTC.

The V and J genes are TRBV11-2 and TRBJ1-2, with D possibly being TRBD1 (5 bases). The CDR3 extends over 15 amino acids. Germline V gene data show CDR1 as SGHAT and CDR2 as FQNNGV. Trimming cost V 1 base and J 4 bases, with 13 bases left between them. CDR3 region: CASSLAGGDAYGYTF. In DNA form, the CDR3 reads TGTGCCAGCAGCTTAGCGGGAGGGGATGCCTATGGCTACACCTTC.

CDR3 nucleotide sequence: TGCAGCGTTGTTCTACAGGGTACTGGAAACACCATATATTTT. Translating it yields CSVVLQGTGNTIYF. The genes are TRBV29-1 and TRBJ1-3; perhaps TRBD1 as D (6 bases). The V end lost 4 bases, the J end lost 2 bases, and 12 bases lay between the germline ends. CDR3 length: 14 amino acids. Germline values: CDR1 SQVTM, CDR2 ANQGSEA.

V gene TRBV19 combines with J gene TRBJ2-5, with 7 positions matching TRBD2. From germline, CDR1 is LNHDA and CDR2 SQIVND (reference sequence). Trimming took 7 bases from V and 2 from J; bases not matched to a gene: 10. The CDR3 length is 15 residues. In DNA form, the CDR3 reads TGTGCCAGTACGCGGAGCGGGATGATACAAGAGACCCAGTACTTC. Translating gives CASTRSGMIQETQYF.

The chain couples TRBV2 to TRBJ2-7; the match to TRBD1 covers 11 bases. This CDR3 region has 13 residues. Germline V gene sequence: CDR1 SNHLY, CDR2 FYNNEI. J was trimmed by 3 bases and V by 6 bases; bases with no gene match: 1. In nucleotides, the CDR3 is TGTGCCAGCAGGGACAGGGGGCACTACGAGCAGTACTTC. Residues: CASRDRGHYEQYF.

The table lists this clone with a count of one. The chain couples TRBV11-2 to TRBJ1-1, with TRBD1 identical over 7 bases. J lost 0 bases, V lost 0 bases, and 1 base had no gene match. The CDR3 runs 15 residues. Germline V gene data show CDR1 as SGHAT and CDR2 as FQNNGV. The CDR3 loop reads CASSLETGMNTEAFF. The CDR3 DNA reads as TGTGCCAGCAGCTTAGAGACAGGGATGAACACTGAAGCTTTCTTT.

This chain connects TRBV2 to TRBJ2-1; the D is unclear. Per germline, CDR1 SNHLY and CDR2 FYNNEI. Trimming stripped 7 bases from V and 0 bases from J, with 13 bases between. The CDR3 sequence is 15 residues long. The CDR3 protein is CASIVGFGSYNEQFF. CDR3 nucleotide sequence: TGTGCCAGCATAGTAGGGTTCGGCTCCTACAATGAGCAGTTCTTC.

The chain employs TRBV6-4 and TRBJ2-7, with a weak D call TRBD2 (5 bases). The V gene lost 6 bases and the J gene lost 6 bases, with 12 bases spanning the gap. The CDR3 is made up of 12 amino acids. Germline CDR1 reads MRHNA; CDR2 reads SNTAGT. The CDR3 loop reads CASSLRVGEQYF. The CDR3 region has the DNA TGTGCCAGCAGCTTGAGGGTGGGCGAGCAGTACTTC.

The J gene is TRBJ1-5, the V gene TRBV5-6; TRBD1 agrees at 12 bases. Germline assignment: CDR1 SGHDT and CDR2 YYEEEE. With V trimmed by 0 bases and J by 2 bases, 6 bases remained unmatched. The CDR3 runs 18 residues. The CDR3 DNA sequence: TGTGCCAGCAGCTTGGAGGGACAGGGGGCTTGGCGCAATCAGCCCCAGCATTTT. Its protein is CASSLEGQGAWRNQPQHF.

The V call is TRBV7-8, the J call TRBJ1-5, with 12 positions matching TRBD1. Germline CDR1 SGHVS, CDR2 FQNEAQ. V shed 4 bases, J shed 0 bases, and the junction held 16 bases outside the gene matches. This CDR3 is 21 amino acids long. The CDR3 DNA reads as TGTGCCAGCAGCTCCGATGTTGGGACAGGGGGCCGTTGGGGTAGCAATCAGCCCCAGCATTTT. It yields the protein CASSSDVGTGGRWGSNQPQHF.

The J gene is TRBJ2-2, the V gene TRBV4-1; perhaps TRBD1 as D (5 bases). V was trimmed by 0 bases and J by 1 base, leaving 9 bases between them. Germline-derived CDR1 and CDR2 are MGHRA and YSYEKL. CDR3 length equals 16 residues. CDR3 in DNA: TGCGCCAGCAGCCAAGATTGGGGCAAGAACACCGGGGAGCTGTTTTTT. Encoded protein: CASSQDWGKNTGELFF.

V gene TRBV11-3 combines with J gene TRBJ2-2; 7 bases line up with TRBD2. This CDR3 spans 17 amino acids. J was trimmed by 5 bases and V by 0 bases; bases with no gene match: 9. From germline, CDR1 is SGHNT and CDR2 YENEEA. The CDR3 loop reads CASSLDRGRVSTGELFF. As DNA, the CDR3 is TGTGCCAGCAGCTTAGATCGGGGGAGGGTGAGTACCGGGGAGCTGTTTTTT.

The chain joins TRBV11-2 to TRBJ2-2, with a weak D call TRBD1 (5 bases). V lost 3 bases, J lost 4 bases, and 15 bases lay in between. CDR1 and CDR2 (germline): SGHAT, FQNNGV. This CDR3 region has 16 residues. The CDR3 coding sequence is TGTGCCAGCAGCTTTGGCCAGGGATCGGGCACCGGGGAGCTGTTTTTT. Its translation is CASSFGQGSGTGELFF.

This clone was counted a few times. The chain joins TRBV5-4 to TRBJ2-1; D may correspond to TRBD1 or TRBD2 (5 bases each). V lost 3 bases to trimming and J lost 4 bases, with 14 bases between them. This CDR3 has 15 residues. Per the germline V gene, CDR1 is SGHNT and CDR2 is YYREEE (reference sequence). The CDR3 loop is CASSSRWGRYNEQFF. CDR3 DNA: TGTGCCAGCAGCTCAAGATGGGGACGGTACAATGAGCAGTTCTTC.

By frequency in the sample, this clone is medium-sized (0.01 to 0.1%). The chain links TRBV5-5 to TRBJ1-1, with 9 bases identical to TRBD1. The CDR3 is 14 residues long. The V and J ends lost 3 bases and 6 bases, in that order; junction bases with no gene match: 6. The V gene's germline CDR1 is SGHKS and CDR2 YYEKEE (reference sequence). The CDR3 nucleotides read TGTGCCAGCAGCTCCGGGACAGGGTTCCCTGAAGCTTTCTTT. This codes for CASSSGTGFPEAFF.

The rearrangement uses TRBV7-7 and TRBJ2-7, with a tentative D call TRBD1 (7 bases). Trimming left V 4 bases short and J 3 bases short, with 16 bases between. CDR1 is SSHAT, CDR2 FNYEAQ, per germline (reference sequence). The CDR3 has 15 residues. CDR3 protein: CASSWGVRGVYEQYF. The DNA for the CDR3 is TGTGCCAGCAGCTGGGGAGTCAGGGGGGTCTACGAGCAGTACTTC.

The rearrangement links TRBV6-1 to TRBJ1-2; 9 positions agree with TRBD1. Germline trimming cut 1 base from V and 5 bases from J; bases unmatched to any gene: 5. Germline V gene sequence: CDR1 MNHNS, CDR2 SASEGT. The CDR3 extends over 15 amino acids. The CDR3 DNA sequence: TGTGCCAGCAGTGAAGAAGAACAGGGGGCATATGGCTACACCTTC. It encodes CASSEEEQGAYGYTF.

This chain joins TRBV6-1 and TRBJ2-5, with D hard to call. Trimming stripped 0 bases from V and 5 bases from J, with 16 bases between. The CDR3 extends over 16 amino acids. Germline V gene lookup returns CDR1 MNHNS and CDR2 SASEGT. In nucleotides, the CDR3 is TGTGCCAGCAGTGAAGCTCGGGTTAGGGTAGGGGAGACCCAGTACTTC. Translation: CASSEARVRVGETQYF.

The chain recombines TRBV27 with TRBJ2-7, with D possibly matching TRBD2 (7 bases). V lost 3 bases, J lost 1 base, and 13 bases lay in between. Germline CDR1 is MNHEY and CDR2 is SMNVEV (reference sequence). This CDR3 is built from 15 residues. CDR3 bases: TGTGCCAGCAGTTTGAGGCGGGGGCAGTCCTACGAGCAGTACTTC. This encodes CASSLRRGQSYEQYF.

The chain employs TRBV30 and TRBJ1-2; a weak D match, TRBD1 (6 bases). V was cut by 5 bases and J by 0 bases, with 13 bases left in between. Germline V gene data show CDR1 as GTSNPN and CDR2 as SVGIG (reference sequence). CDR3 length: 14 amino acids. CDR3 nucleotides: TGTGCCTGGGAAGAGACAGGCCCTAACTATGGCTACACCTTC. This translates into CAWEETGPNYGYTF.